Listed below are T cell receptor beta chains from one sample, sequenced in a study of cytomegalovirus exposure and HLA in healthy donors. The method was immunoSEQ multiplex PCR; TCRdb's version includes in-frame clones alone and lacks a portion of them. The profile shows about 150,000 clones, 65% to 70% of them singletons. The sample taken for sequencing was PBMCs. The receptors here all came from a man aged 30-40 years in good health and CMV-seropositive. Each CDR3 is given with its conserved first and last residue. Fields, in order: clone size, D gene, V gene, J gene, CDR3 protein, CDR3 DNA. D genes are given only for firm matches. Rows give clone size only sometimes, using once, few, many, or a class for an expanded clone.

abundance: many; d_gene: .; v_gene: TRBV6-4; j_gene: TRBJ1-1; CDR3aa: CASSEGANTEAFF; CDR3nt: TGTGCCAGCAGTGAGGGGGCGAACACTGAAGCTTTCTTT
abundance: few; d_gene: .; v_gene: TRBV6-5; j_gene: TRBJ1-5; CDR3aa: CASSSFNQPQHF; CDR3nt: TGTGCCAGCAGTTCCTTCAATCAGCCCCAGCATTTT
abundance: .; d_gene: TRBD2; v_gene: TRBV30; j_gene: TRBJ2-5; CDR3aa: CATTPGGEQTQYF; CDR3nt: TGTGCCACCACGCCGGGAGGCGAACAGACCCAGTACTTC
abundance: .; d_gene: .; v_gene: TRBV27; j_gene: TRBJ1-2; CDR3aa: CASAPSTGYGGRAYGYTF; CDR3nt: TGTGCCAGCGCTCCCTCCACGGGGTACGGGGGAAGGGCCTATGGCTACACCTTC
abundance: .; d_gene: .; v_gene: TRBV9; j_gene: TRBJ1-1; CDR3aa: CASSVEVRGNTEAFF; CDR3nt: TGTGCCAGCAGCGTAGAGGTCAGGGGGAACACTGAAGCTTTCTTT
abundance: .; d_gene: TRBD2; v_gene: TRBV7-9; j_gene: TRBJ2-4; CDR3aa: CASSPQRTSAAKNIQYF; CDR3nt: TGTGCCAGCAGCCCGCAGAGGACTAGCGCAGCCAAAAACATTCAGTACTTC
abundance: .; d_gene: .; v_gene: TRBV9; j_gene: TRBJ1-2; CDR3aa: CASSVSHQGYTF; CDR3nt: TGTGCCAGCAGCGTTTCGCATCAGGGCTACACCTTC
abundance: .; d_gene: TRBD1; v_gene: TRBV15; j_gene: TRBJ1-3; CDR3aa: CATSRGGTGGSTGNTIYF; CDR3nt: TGTGCCACCAGCAGGGGGGGGACAGGGGGCAGTACTGGAAACACCATATATTTT
abundance: few; d_gene: TRBD2; v_gene: TRBV7-8; j_gene: TRBJ2-5; CDR3aa: CASSLTSGSETQYF; CDR3nt: TGTGCCAGCAGCTTGACTAGCGGGTCAGAGACCCAGTACTTC
abundance: .; d_gene: .; v_gene: TRBV4-2; j_gene: TRBJ1-2; CDR3aa: CASSQAGATYGYTF; CDR3nt: TGTGCCAGCAGCCAAGCAGGGGCCACCTATGGCTACACCTTC
abundance: .; d_gene: TRBD1; v_gene: TRBV6-5; j_gene: TRBJ1-2; CDR3aa: CASSWTGPDAYTF; CDR3nt: TGTGCCAGCAGTTGGACAGGGCCAGATGCCTACACCTTC
abundance: .; d_gene: .; v_gene: TRBV30; j_gene: TRBJ2-5; CDR3aa: CAWTGRQETQYF; CDR3nt: TGTGCCTGGACAGGGAGGCAAGAGACCCAGTACTTC
abundance: .; d_gene: TRBD2; v_gene: TRBV14; j_gene: TRBJ2-1; CDR3aa: CASTIVAGPYNEQFF; CDR3nt: TGTGCCAGCACGATAGTAGCGGGACCATACAATGAGCAGTTCTTC
abundance: .; d_gene: .; v_gene: TRBV4-1; j_gene: TRBJ2-7; CDR3aa: CASSQDLWGGGYEQYF; CDR3nt: TGCGCCAGCAGCCAAGACTTGTGGGGAGGGGGTTACGAGCAGTACTTC
abundance: .; d_gene: TRBD2; v_gene: TRBV10-3; j_gene: TRBJ2-7; CDR3aa: CAIRGYSGLGLNYEQYF; CDR3nt: TGTGCCATCAGAGGCTATAGCGGGTTGGGTCTTAACTACGAGCAGTACTTC
abundance: few; d_gene: .; v_gene: TRBV5-1; j_gene: TRBJ1-1; CDR3aa: CASSLDSMNTEAFF; CDR3nt: TGCGCCAGCAGCTTGGACAGCATGAACACTGAAGCTTTCTTT
abundance: once; d_gene: .; v_gene: TRBV10-3; j_gene: TRBJ2-7; CDR3aa: CAIGTLGEQYF; CDR3nt: TGTGCCATCGGGACTCTCGGGGAGCAGTACTTC
abundance: .; d_gene: TRBD2; v_gene: TRBV6-6; j_gene: TRBJ2-1; CDR3aa: CASSYLGTSGKNEQFF; CDR3nt: TGTGCCAGCAGTTACCTCGGGACTAGCGGGAAGAATGAGCAGTTCTTC
abundance: few; d_gene: TRBD1; v_gene: TRBV9; j_gene: TRBJ1-1; CDR3aa: CASSPEWDSEAFF; CDR3nt: TGTGCCAGCAGCCCAGAATGGGACAGTGAAGCTTTCTTT
abundance: .; d_gene: TRBD2; v_gene: TRBV7-9; j_gene: TRBJ2-1; CDR3aa: CASSPGGGLMAQQFF; CDR3nt: TGTGCCAGCAGCCCTGGGGGGGGACTAATGGCCCAGCAGTTCTTC
abundance: .; d_gene: TRBD2; v_gene: TRBV6-5; j_gene: TRBJ2-3; CDR3aa: CASSELAGPDTQYF; CDR3nt: TGTGCCAGCAGTGAACTAGCGGGCCCAGATACGCAGTATTTT
abundance: .; d_gene: .; v_gene: TRBV11-3; j_gene: TRBJ2-7; CDR3aa: CASSLGAHEQYF; CDR3nt: TGTGCCAGCAGCTTAGGGGCGCACGAGCAGTACTTC
abundance: .; d_gene: .; v_gene: TRBV28; j_gene: TRBJ1-5; CDR3aa: CASSLRGRGNQPQHF; CDR3nt: TGTGCCAGCAGTTTAAGAGGGAGGGGAAATCAGCCCCAGCATTTT
abundance: .; d_gene: TRBD1; v_gene: TRBV15; j_gene: TRBJ1-2; CDR3aa: CATSRGTGHYGYTF; CDR3nt: TGTGCCACCAGCAGAGGGACAGGGCACTATGGCTACACCTTC
abundance: .; d_gene: TRBD1; v_gene: TRBV28; j_gene: TRBJ1-6; CDR3aa: CASRLGQGDNSPLHF; CDR3nt: TGTGCCAGCAGACTGGGACAGGGAGACAATTCACCCCTCCACTTT
abundance: .; d_gene: TRBD2; v_gene: TRBV5-1; j_gene: TRBJ2-1; CDR3aa: CASSLSGGRANEQFF; CDR3nt: TGCGCCAGCAGCTTGTCTGGCGGGAGGGCCAATGAGCAGTTCTTC
abundance: .; d_gene: .; v_gene: TRBV11-2; j_gene: TRBJ1-3; CDR3aa: CASSLAGGGNAGNTIYF; CDR3nt: TGTGCCAGCAGCTTAGCGGGCGGGGGGAACGCTGGAAACACCATATATTTT
abundance: .; d_gene: TRBD2; v_gene: TRBV9; j_gene: TRBJ2-1; CDR3aa: CASSESGTSGRAVYNEQFF; CDR3nt: TGTGCCAGCAGTGAGTCCGGGACTAGCGGGAGGGCAGTCTACAATGAGCAGTTCTTC
abundance: .; d_gene: TRBD2; v_gene: TRBV4-1; j_gene: TRBJ2-7; CDR3aa: CASSPTSVYEQYF; CDR3nt: TGCGCCAGCAGCCCGACTAGCGTCTACGAGCAGTACTTC
abundance: .; d_gene: .; v_gene: TRBV28; j_gene: TRBJ2-7; CDR3aa: CASSPTYSYEQYF; CDR3nt: TGTGCCAGCAGTCCGACATACTCCTACGAGCAGTACTTC
abundance: .; d_gene: .; v_gene: TRBV6-1; j_gene: TRBJ2-3; CDR3aa: CASSETAVDTQYF; CDR3nt: TGTGCCAGCAGTGAGACAGCTGTGGATACGCAGTATTTT
abundance: .; d_gene: .; v_gene: TRBV7-2; j_gene: TRBJ2-2; CDR3aa: CASSLQLNTGELFF; CDR3nt: TGTGCCAGCAGCTTACAACTGAACACCGGGGAGCTGTTTTTT
abundance: few; d_gene: .; v_gene: TRBV5-6; j_gene: TRBJ1-1; CDR3aa: CASSLDMNTEAFF; CDR3nt: TGTGCCAGCAGCCTCGACATGAACACTGAAGCTTTCTTT
abundance: .; d_gene: TRBD1; v_gene: TRBV30; j_gene: TRBJ1-5; CDR3aa: CAWSGGTGGRQPQHF; CDR3nt: TGTGCCTGGAGCGGGGGGACAGGGGGCCGTCAGCCCCAGCATTTT
abundance: few; d_gene: .; v_gene: TRBV28; j_gene: TRBJ2-2; CDR3aa: CASTHPNTGELFF; CDR3nt: TGTGCCAGCACACACCCTAACACCGGGGAGCTGTTTTTT
abundance: .; d_gene: TRBD1; v_gene: TRBV10-2; j_gene: TRBJ1-5; CDR3aa: CASRAGTGRHQPQHF; CDR3nt: TGCGCCAGCAGAGCCGGGACAGGGCGGCATCAGCCCCAGCATTTT
abundance: few; d_gene: .; v_gene: TRBV7-6; j_gene: TRBJ2-1; CDR3aa: CASSLGGVHYNEQFF; CDR3nt: TGTGCCAGCAGCTTAGGAGGAGTACACTACAATGAGCAGTTCTTC
abundance: .; d_gene: TRBD1; v_gene: TRBV19; j_gene: TRBJ1-3; CDR3aa: CASSMDRVSGNTIYF; CDR3nt: TGTGCCAGTAGTATGGACAGGGTATCCGGAAACACCATATATTTT
abundance: .; d_gene: .; v_gene: TRBV7-6; j_gene: TRBJ1-4; CDR3aa: CASSLGAGGSNEKLFF; CDR3nt: TGTGCCAGCAGCTTAGGTGCCGGGGGGTCTAATGAAAAACTGTTTTTT
abundance: few; d_gene: TRBD2; v_gene: TRBV18; j_gene: TRBJ2-1; CDR3aa: CASSPSTSGRGSIHINNEQFF; CDR3nt: TGTGCCAGCTCACCATCGACTAGCGGGAGGGGATCCATTCACATAAACAATGAGCAGTTCTTC
abundance: .; d_gene: TRBD1; v_gene: TRBV19; j_gene: TRBJ2-5; CDR3aa: CASSKGTGRKQETQYF; CDR3nt: TGTGCCAGTAGTAAGGGGACAGGAAGGAAACAAGAGACCCAGTACTTC
abundance: .; d_gene: .; v_gene: TRBV12-5; j_gene: TRBJ2-5; CDR3aa: CASGLRTEGETQYF; CDR3nt: TGTGCTAGTGGTTTGCGGACGGAGGGAGAGACCCAGTACTTC
abundance: .; d_gene: .; v_gene: TRBV4-1; j_gene: TRBJ2-7; CDR3aa: CASNDSSTYEQYF; CDR3nt: TGCGCCAGCAACGACTCCTCCACCTACGAGCAGTACTTC
abundance: few; d_gene: .; v_gene: TRBV7-6; j_gene: TRBJ1-1; CDR3aa: CASSPGGYTEAFF; CDR3nt: TGTGCCAGCAGCCCGGGGGGGTATACTGAAGCTTTCTTT
abundance: .; d_gene: .; v_gene: TRBV5-4; j_gene: TRBJ2-7; CDR3aa: CASSFMGGSYEQYF; CDR3nt: TGTGCCAGCAGCTTCATGGGGGGTTCCTACGAGCAGTACTTC
abundance: .; d_gene: .; v_gene: TRBV5-5; j_gene: TRBJ2-5; CDR3aa: CASSLAGNRGETQYF; CDR3nt: TGTGCCAGCAGCTTGGCAGGGAATCGGGGGGAGACCCAGTACTTC
abundance: .; d_gene: TRBD1; v_gene: TRBV18; j_gene: TRBJ1-2; CDR3aa: CASSPGTDYGYTF; CDR3nt: TGTGCCAGCTCCCCCGGGACAGACTATGGCTACACCTTC
abundance: .; d_gene: .; v_gene: TRBV27; j_gene: TRBJ2-3; CDR3aa: CASSLGLGQNTDTQYF; CDR3nt: TGTGCCAGCAGTTTAGGACTCGGACAGAACACAGATACGCAGTATTTT
abundance: .; d_gene: .; v_gene: TRBV30; j_gene: TRBJ1-1; CDR3aa: CAWSVQLNTEAFF; CDR3nt: TGTGCCTGGAGTGTACAGCTGAACACTGAAGCTTTCTTT
abundance: .; d_gene: .; v_gene: TRBV2; j_gene: TRBJ1-2; CDR3aa: CASSGRGGYGYTF; CDR3nt: TGTGCCAGCAGCGGACGGGGAGGCTATGGCTACACCTTC
abundance: .; d_gene: TRBD2; v_gene: TRBV5-1; j_gene: TRBJ2-3; CDR3aa: CASSLVAGGPPDTQYF; CDR3nt: TGCGCCAGCAGCTTGGTGGCGGGAGGGCCACCAGATACGCAGTATTTT
abundance: once; d_gene: .; v_gene: TRBV5-1; j_gene: TRBJ2-1; CDR3aa: CASSLAAVVYNEQFF; CDR3nt: TGCGCCAGCAGCTTGGCGGCGGTCGTCTACAATGAGCAGTTCTTC
abundance: .; d_gene: .; v_gene: TRBV7-6; j_gene: TRBJ2-2; CDR3aa: CASSARVGVNTGELFF; CDR3nt: TGTGCCAGCAGCGCCCGGGTCGGGGTTAACACCGGGGAGCTGTTTTTT
abundance: .; d_gene: .; v_gene: TRBV7-9; j_gene: TRBJ2-3; CDR3aa: CSSSPRLGSHTDTQYF; CDR3nt: TGTTCCAGCAGCCCTCGTTTGGGCTCACACACAGATACGCAGTATTTT
abundance: .; d_gene: .; v_gene: TRBV2; j_gene: TRBJ2-1; CDR3aa: CASSYSYNEQFF; CDR3nt: TGTGCCAGTTCTTACTCCTACAATGAGCAGTTCTTC
abundance: .; d_gene: .; v_gene: TRBV9; j_gene: TRBJ1-2; CDR3aa: CASSVDPGTLWGYTF; CDR3nt: TGTGCCAGCAGCGTAGACCCCGGGACACTTTGGGGCTACACCTTC
abundance: .; d_gene: TRBD2; v_gene: TRBV5-8; j_gene: TRBJ2-5; CDR3aa: CASSTTLADGEGETQYF; CDR3nt: TGTGCCAGCAGCACCACACTAGCGGACGGGGAAGGAGAGACCCAGTACTTC
abundance: few; d_gene: .; v_gene: TRBV19; j_gene: TRBJ2-2; CDR3aa: CASTKNTGELFF; CDR3nt: TGTGCCAGTACAAAGAACACCGGGGAGCTGTTTTTT
abundance: .; d_gene: .; v_gene: TRBV9; j_gene: TRBJ2-1; CDR3aa: CASSVEGSNEQFF; CDR3nt: TGTGCCAGCAGCGTGGAGGGGTCTAATGAGCAGTTCTTC